This is a list of T cell receptor beta chains from one sample in a study of CD8 T cells in Susac syndrome. Each CDR3 protein is one row after TCRdb ran MiXCR on the immunoSEQ multiplex PCR reads. Counted here are 120,000 or so distinct CDR3 sequences, roughly 94% occurring once; the ten biggest clones make up around 0.12%. What was sequenced was CD4+ T cells from PBMCs. The receptor set was obtained from a human donor with multiple sclerosis. CDR3s include the opening cysteine and the closing phenylalanine or tryptophan. Fields, in order: CDR3 protein, CDR3 DNA, V gene, J gene, clone size, D gene. D genes are given only for firm matches. Clone size appears in some rows only: once, few, many, or a class for an expanded clone.

cdr3_aa: CAWSVLQGEAFF
cdr3_nt: TGTGCCTGGAGTGTATTACAGGGTGAAGCTTTCTTT
v_call: TRBV30
j_call: TRBJ1-1
clone_size: .
d_call: .

cdr3_aa: CASSVTGSRTDTQYF
cdr3_nt: TGTGCCAGCAGTGTAACCGGGTCCCGCACAGATACGCAGTATTTT
v_call: TRBV6-5
j_call: TRBJ2-3
clone_size: once
d_call: .

cdr3_aa: CAISTGLAGQGDTQYF
cdr3_nt: TGTGCCATCAGCACCGGACTAGCGGGCCAGGGAGATACGCAGTATTTT
v_call: TRBV10-3
j_call: TRBJ2-3
clone_size: .
d_call: TRBD2

cdr3_aa: CASRETGAGNTIYF
cdr3_nt: TGTGCCAGCAGGGAAACAGGGGCAGGAAACACCATATATTTT
v_call: TRBV12-3/TRBV12-4
j_call: TRBJ1-3
clone_size: .
d_call: TRBD1

cdr3_aa: CASYGAGAINYGYTF
cdr3_nt: TGTGCCAGCTATGGGGCAGGGGCCATTAACTATGGCTACACCTTC
v_call: TRBV12-3/TRBV12-4
j_call: TRBJ1-2
clone_size: .
d_call: .

cdr3_aa: CASSLSGTLNNEQFF
cdr3_nt: TGCGCCAGCAGCTTGAGCGGGACCCTTAACAATGAGCAGTTCTTC
v_call: TRBV5-1
j_call: TRBJ2-1
clone_size: .
d_call: TRBD2

cdr3_aa: CASNSMGAATGELFF
cdr3_nt: TGTGCCAGCAATTCGATGGGGGCGGCCACCGGGGAGCTGTTTTTT
v_call: TRBV2
j_call: TRBJ2-2
clone_size: .
d_call: .

cdr3_aa: CASSPREGVRHYGYTF
cdr3_nt: TGTGCCAGCAGCCCCAGGGAGGGAGTCCGGCACTATGGCTACACCTTC
v_call: TRBV6-1
j_call: TRBJ1-2
clone_size: .
d_call: .

cdr3_aa: CSAADREVETQYF
cdr3_nt: TGCAGTGCAGCGGACAGGGAAGTCGAGACCCAGTACTTC
v_call: TRBV20-1
j_call: TRBJ2-5
clone_size: .
d_call: TRBD1

cdr3_aa: CSARERTGGGSGYTF
cdr3_nt: TGCAGTGCTAGAGAACGGACAGGGGGAGGGTCTGGCTACACCTTC
v_call: TRBV20-1
j_call: TRBJ1-2
clone_size: .
d_call: TRBD1

cdr3_aa: CASSWLGSIANEQFF
cdr3_nt: TGTGCCAGCAGCTGGTTGGGCAGTATAGCGAATGAGCAGTTCTTC
v_call: TRBV5-4
j_call: TRBJ2-1
clone_size: .
d_call: .

cdr3_aa: CASKRSAGSLEAFF
cdr3_nt: TGTGCCAGTAAGCGATCGGCCGGCAGCCTTGAAGCTTTCTTT
v_call: TRBV3-1
j_call: TRBJ1-1
clone_size: .
d_call: .

cdr3_aa: CSAPGASTEAFF
cdr3_nt: TGCAGTGCTCCGGGGGCGTCCACTGAAGCTTTCTTT
v_call: TRBV20-1
j_call: TRBJ1-1
clone_size: .
d_call: .

cdr3_aa: CASSPSWFRETQYF
cdr3_nt: TGTGCCAGCAGTCCTTCCTGGTTCCGGGAGACCCAGTACTTC
v_call: TRBV6-5
j_call: TRBJ2-5
clone_size: .
d_call: .

cdr3_aa: CSVGDRGEQYF
cdr3_nt: TGCAGCGTTGGAGACAGGGGAGAGCAGTACTTC
v_call: TRBV29-1
j_call: TRBJ2-7
clone_size: few
d_call: TRBD1